Here is one T cell receptor beta chain with its context. Its matching antigen is unknown. CD45RO-CCR7+CD27+CD95- was the phenotype of naive CD8+ T cells. The libraries of TRB cDNA were constructed through 5' RACE using UMI labels. No DNA is given; TCRdb re-called the 5' RACE reads and lists each CDR3 protein once. Seen in this sample are about 90,000 distinct CDR3 sequences; the ten most common clones hold under 0.95%. Germline V gene data show CDR1 as DFQATT and CDR2 as SNEGSKA (reference sequence). The CDR3 runs 15 residues. The data originate from a study of CXCR3-negative and CXCR3-positive naive CD8 T cells. Turning to the study itself: Each library gave roughly 1.5 +/- 0.3 million of 130 million to 150 million TRB reads. Whole-study findings and limits: Memory cells showed distinct TRBV-TRBJ patterns, while the two naive subsets matched. CXCR3-positive naive cells had TRB CDR3s that were more hydrophobic than CXCR3-negative naive cells had. Upon cryopreservation, CXCR3 expression partially decreased, and most assays used fresh PBMCs.

The material sequenced was naive CXCR3+ CD8+ T cells from blood. The subset: CD45RO-CCR7+CD27+CD95- naive CD8+ T cells expressing CXCR3 (TNR3+). This chain uses TRBV20-1 with TRBJ2-1; TCRdb's D gene call, TRBD2, goes unchecked for lack of DNA. This receptor was obtained from a human donor in good health. Some clones in this sample may be carry-over from other donors' samples. This chain's CDR3 is CSASASGGAGYEQFF.